Following are 22 T cell receptor beta chains from one sample sequenced in a study of cytomegalovirus exposure and HLA in healthy donors. Researchers ran the PCR with 60 Vbeta and 13 Jbeta primers. This table comes from immunoSEQ multiplex PCR, and its TCRdb copy is limited to in-frame clones, with some not included. The table lists some 99,000 clones, about 80% of them singletons. Sequencing used PBMCs. Every receptor here comes from a man aged 40-49 years in good health and CMV-seronegative.

The genes are TRBV2 and TRBJ1-4; D may be TRBD1 (5 bases). Trimming removed 7 bases from V and 0 bases from J, with 15 bases in between. The CDR3 spans 16 residues. The V gene's germline CDR1 is SNHLY and CDR2 FYNNEI. The CDR3: CASKGRSNPTNEKLFF. DNA for the CDR3: TGTGCCAGCAAGGGGCGGTCGAACCCAACTAATGAAAAACTGTTTTTT. The full variable domain, rest sourced from reference TRBV2 and TRBJ1-4, is EPEVTQTPSHQVTQMGQEVILRCVPISNHLYFYWYRQILGQKVEFLVSFYNNEISEKSEIFDDQFSVERPDGSNFTLKIRSTKLEDSAMYFCASKGRSNPTNEKLFFGSGTQLSVL.

This clone was seen only once. J is TRBJ1-2 and V is TRBV6-6; weak D call: TRBD1 (6 bases). Trimming took 4 bases from V and 2 from J, leaving 11 bases between them. The CDR3 has 14 amino acids. Germline V CDR1 and CDR2: MNHNY, SVGAGI (reference sequence). The CDR3 reads CASSSRDNNYGYTF. The DNA of the CDR3 is TGTGCCAGCAGTTCCCGGGACAACAACTATGGCTACACCTTC.

V and J are TRBV6-4 and TRBJ1-2; D unresolved. The CDR3 consists of 14 residues. V lost 0 bases to trimming and J lost 6 bases, with 11 bases between them. Germline assignment: CDR1 MRHNA and CDR2 SNTAGT. The CDR3, as DNA: TGTGCCAGCAGTGACTCGAGGTCCCGGGATGGCTACACCTTC. Translation gives CASSDSRSRDGYTF.

As regards this clone: A read error may account for a junction end that differs from germline. V gene TRBV4-2 combines with J gene TRBJ2-5, with 12 bases aligning to TRBD2. The CDR3 spans 16 residues. Per the germline V gene, CDR1 is LGHNA and CDR2 is YNFKEQ. The CDR3 DNA sequence: TGTGCCAGCAGCCAAGGACTAGCGGGGGTGCAAGAGGCCCAGTACTTC. Its protein is CASSQGLAGVQEAQYF.

This clone has a handful of counts. The V gene is TRBV18, the J gene TRBJ2-7, with 8 bases that match TRBD2. Trimming cost V 3 bases and J 3 bases; bases outside gene matches: 7. The V gene's germline CDR1 is KGHSH and CDR2 LQKENI. The CDR3 has 15 amino acids. The CDR3, as DNA: TGTGCCAGCTCACCCCCCAACGCGGGAGGCTACGAGCAGTACTTC. This codes for CASSPPNAGGYEQYF. Full variable domain (remainder filled in from reference TRBV18 and TRBJ2-7): NAGVMQNPRHLVRRRGQEARLRCSPMKGHSHVYWYRQLPEEGLKFMVYLQKENIIDESGMPKERFSAEFPKEGPSILRIQQVVRGDSAAYFCASSPPNAGGYEQYFGPGTRLTVT.

This rearrangement joins TRBV4-3 to TRBJ1-3; weak D call: TRBD1 (6 bases). This CDR3 is built from 16 residues. The V end was cut by 3 bases, the J end by 4 bases, with 16 bases between. The germline V gene has CDR1 LGHNA and CDR2 YSLEER. CDR3 loop: CASSQSTGTLGNTIYF. CDR3 nucleotide sequence: TGCGCCAGCAGCCAGTCGACAGGAACGCTCGGAAACACCATATATTTT.

V usage is TRBV6-1 and J usage is TRBJ1-2; D gene unclear. CDR1 and CDR2 (germline): MNHNS, SASEGT. CDR3 size: 11 residues. V dropped 8 bases and J dropped 7 bases, with 11 bases sitting between them. Written as DNA, the CDR3 is TGTGCCAGCCGAACTGTTAGTGGCTACACCTTC. The encoded protein is CASRTVSGYTF.

The sample holds one count of this clone. The chain couples TRBV19 to TRBJ1-1; possible D gene TRBD1, 5 bases. Germline V lookup: CDR1 LNHDA, CDR2 SQIVND (reference sequence). The CDR3 extends over 12 amino acids. Trimming left V 7 bases short and J 5 bases short, with 11 bases between. The CDR3 reads CASTQGGTEAFF. The CDR3 nucleotides are TGTGCCAGTACCCAGGGTGGTACTGAAGCTTTCTTT.

This clone was counted only a few times. The chain combines TRBV21-1 with TRBJ2-3; the tabulated D call, TRBD1, remains unverified against the DNA. TRBV21-1 is marked as a pseudogene. This CDR3 is 15 amino acids long. The DNA for the CDR3 is TGTGCCAGCAGCAAAGCAGTACAGTTACCAGATACGCAGTATTTT. It yields the protein CASSKAVQLPDTQYF.

This clone appeared a single time. The chain links TRBV19 to TRBJ2-5, with TRBD1 identical over 9 bases. V lost 3 bases and J lost 4; bases outside the gene matches: 6. CDR3 length: 15 amino acids. CDR1 and CDR2 from the germline V gene are LNHDA and SQIVND (reference sequence). The CDR3 DNA is TGTGCCAGTAGTATGCCGGGACAGGGCCGAGAGACCCAGTACTTC. Protein sequence: CASSMPGQGRETQYF.

The V and J genes are TRBV9 and TRBJ2-7, with 9 bases lining up with TRBD1. The CDR3 consists of 16 residues. In germline, CDR1 is SGDLS, CDR2 YYNGEE. V lost 3 bases and J lost 5; bases outside the gene matches: 12. The CDR3 DNA follows: TGTGCCAGCAGCGCTTCGCCCGGGACAGGGTACCACGAGCAGTACTTC. As protein: CASSASPGTGYHEQYF.

V and J are TRBV6-5 and TRBJ1-4; 7 bases fit TRBD1. This CDR3 spans 14 amino acids. Looked up from germline, CDR1 is MNHEY and CDR2 is SVGAGI. V shed 5 bases and J 12 bases; nucleotides not matched to a gene: 12. The CDR3 region has the DNA TGTGCCAGCAGTCGGGACAGCGCCTTGGTAGAACTGTTTTTT. Translating gives CASSRDSALVELFF.

The rearrangement links TRBV20-1 to TRBJ1-2, with D unresolved. V lost 5 bases and J lost 2, with 6 bases in between. Germline CDR1 and CDR2: DFQATT and SNEGSKA (reference sequence). This CDR3 spans 11 amino acids. CDR3 nucleotide sequence: TGCAGTGCTTCCCCGAACTATGGCTACACCTTC. Amino acids: CSASPNYGYTF.

The V gene is TRBV5-6, the J gene TRBJ1-3; D gene unclear. The V gene's germline CDR1 is SGHDT and CDR2 YYEEEE. This CDR3 is 15 amino acids long. Deletions cut 4 bases from V and 4 bases from J, with 15 bases between. The CDR3 is CASSSGGNVGNTIYF. CDR3 coding DNA: TGTGCCAGCAGCAGCGGCGGAAACGTGGGAAACACCATATATTTT.

The chain has TRBV6-5 and TRBJ1-2; 8 positions agree with TRBD1. V dropped 0 bases and J dropped 7; count of bases not matched to a gene: 10. Germline V gene sequence: CDR1 MNHEY, CDR2 SVGAGI. This CDR3 has 16 residues. This chain's CDR3 is CASSYSTMDRVFGYTF. In nucleotides, the CDR3 is TGTGCCAGCAGTTACTCGACTATGGACAGGGTGTTTGGCTACACCTTC.

The V gene is TRBV6-4, the J gene TRBJ2-1; 8 bases are shared with TRBD1. The CDR3 is 14 amino acids. Looked up from germline, CDR1 is MRHNA and CDR2 is SNTAGT. Trimming at V came to 2 bases and at J to 9 bases, leaving 6 bases not matched to a gene. The DNA of the CDR3 is TGTGCCAGCAGTGACCAGGACAGGGCCACTGAGCAGTTCTTC. Amino acid sequence: CASSDQDRATEQFF.

This clone occurred once. This chain joins TRBV11-1 and TRBJ2-5; TRBD1 aligns across 9 bases. The CDR3 loop spans 15 amino acids. V shed 6 bases, J shed 1 base, and the junction held 6 bases outside the gene matches. Germline CDR1 reads SGHAT; CDR2 reads FQDESV (reference sequence). The CDR3: CASRLTGGPQETQYF. The CDR3 DNA is TGTGCCAGCAGGCTAACAGGGGGCCCCCAAGAGACCCAGTACTTC.

In DNA, the CDR3 is TGTGCCAGCACCTTAGAGGGAATATTGAGCTCCTACAATGAGCAGTTCTTC. This codes for CASTLEGILSSYNEQFF. The chain combines TRBV5-4 with TRBJ2-1; the D gene is possibly TRBD2 (5 bases). CDR3 size: 17 residues. V was shortened by 6 bases and J by 0 bases, with 19 bases between the two germline ends. Germline V gives CDR1 SGHNT, CDR2 YYREEE (reference sequence).

The chain links TRBV28 to TRBJ2-1; a weak D match, TRBD1 (6 bases). Germline loops: CDR1 MDHEN, CDR2 SYDVKM. There are 15 residues in the CDR3. Trimming pared 2 bases from V and 0 bases from J, leaving 8 bases between. The CDR3 is CASSLGGGSYNEQFF. The CDR3 DNA sequence: TGTGCCAGCAGTTTAGGGGGCGGCTCCTACAATGAGCAGTTCTTC.

This clone was picked up a small number of times. The chain employs TRBV5-1 and TRBJ2-4; D is unclear. Trimming removed 2 bases from V and 0 bases from J, with 15 bases in between. The germline V gene encodes CDR1 SGHRS and CDR2 YFSETQ. This CDR3 spans 17 amino acids. The CDR3 DNA follows: TGCGCCAGCAGCTTTAAGATCCTAACGGGAGCCAAAAACATTCAGTACTTC. Residues: CASSFKILTGAKNIQYF.

This sequence joins TRBV28 and TRBJ1-5; D might be TRBD1 (5 bases). V was pared by 3 bases and J by 0 bases, with 18 bases between. This CDR3 contains 18 residues. Germline CDR1 and CDR2: MDHEN and SYDVKM. CDR3 amino acids: CASSLWGFQTYSNQPQHF. CDR3 in DNA: TGTGCCAGCAGTTTGTGGGGCTTTCAAACCTATAGCAATCAGCCCCAGCATTTT.

This clone came up a few times. The chain couples TRBV7-6 to TRBJ2-1; 7 bases are shared with TRBD1. Germline values: CDR1 SGHVS, CDR2 FNYEAQ. This CDR3 is built from 15 residues. V shed 5 bases and J 5 bases; nucleotides not matched to a gene: 9. CDR3 in amino acids: CASSLSDRANNEQFF. In DNA, the CDR3 is TGTGCCAGCAGCCTAAGCGACAGGGCGAACAATGAGCAGTTCTTC.